This T cell receptor beta chain was found in a study of cytomegalovirus exposure and HLA in healthy donors. PCR employed 60 Vbeta and 13 Jbeta primers. Authors' analysis steps: An analysis performed later counted roughly 80 million unique TCR beta chains (roughly 11 million of them shared). Some clones are missing from TCRdb's copy, which holds only in-frame ones; the method was immunoSEQ multiplex PCR. Clone size and the V and J calls come from that table; the DNA yielded D and trimming. The sample lists roughly 180,000 clones; 70% to 80% were seen once. The sample consisted of PBMCs. The clonotype was recovered from a man aged 25-45 years in good health and CMV-seronegative.

For the CDR3, the DNA is TGTGCCTGGAGTGCACTAGCGGGGTACCAAGAGACCCAGTACTTC. Protein product: CAWSALAGYQETQYF. This chain connects TRBV30 to TRBJ2-5, with TRBD2 matching 10 bases. CDR1 and CDR2 (germline): GTSNPN, SVGIG (reference sequence). J gave up 0 bases and V 1 base, and 2 bases lay outside the gene matches. The CDR3 is 15 residues long.